This TCR beta chain was documented in a study of blood T cell repertoires in COVID-19 (dated by TCRdb to 2018 to 2020). About the investigation overall: Collaborator samples came from the United States, Italy and Spain and covered acute and convalescent phases of COVID-19. The prospective study material was composed of cDNA or gDNA derived from T cells, B-cell-depleted T cells, or PBMCs. Deeply sampled blood TCRbeta repertoires from subjects exposed to, actively infected with, or recovered from COVID-19 were included in the dataset. The repertoires were released in a freely available public database meant as a resource for research on the immune response to SARS-CoV-2. The samples were drawn from two sources: the first 160 participants of the ongoing ImmuneRACE study, and 1,200 or so subjects contributed by 6 global collaborators. The sample metadata nearly always contained a de-identified subject ID, COVID-19 status, age in years and sex. Where available, HLA class I and class II types were taken from metadata supplied by the sample provider and were not determined by assay-based typing.

The immunoSEQ Assay, a bias-controlled multiplex PCR, was used to amplify TCRbeta CDR3 regions from genomic DNA. Under the source paper's analysis protocol: The number of nucleated cells in each sample was estimated by amplification of reference gene primers within the assay. Sequence reads were collapsed and filtered to measure the absolute abundance of every unique TCRbeta CDR3 rearrangement. For each sample, productive Simpson clonality was calculated by taking the square root of Simpson's diversity index across productive rearrangements. In TCRdb, the immuneACCESS table is reduced to in-frame sequences with V and J assigned. These tables do not hold every clone; where another copy was compared, an unresolved V gene accounts for under half, and the others remain unexplained. D and trimming come from the DNA, and the V and J calls and clone size come from that table. The sample data list roughly 60,000 clones, and around nine tenths of these were observed just once. The ten largest clonotypes hold under 1.3% of the sample.

The collaborating institutions used their own protocols to collect whole blood in K2EDTA tubes. Collaborator samples were shipped for TCRbeta analysis as frozen whole blood, isolated PBMCs, or DNA extracted from either sample type. What the study reported, not specific to this receptor: Clinical and demographic metadata were provided uncurated, with the amount varying by source and participant.

The CDR3 holds 14 amino acids from the cysteine to the phenylalanine. Solely the CDR3 DNA is kept, with 42 bases framed from the first base. The CDR1 and CDR2 encoded by the germline V gene are SGHRS and YFSETQ. V loses 2 bases at its end and J loses 5 bases; junction bases beyond the gene matches: 3. A word on this clone: Its recognized antigen is unknown. Base qualities were left out, and no much larger clone turns up one base away.

The TCR originated in a man between 65 and 79 years old with acute or convalescent COVID-19. The sequencing sample was made of peripheral blood. This chain joins TRBV5-1 to TRBJ1-4; 7 bases in the junction line up with TRBD1. The CDR3 sequence is CASSLGGGNEKLFF. The bases read TGCGCCAGCAGCTTAGGAGGGGGCAATGAAAAACTGTTTTTT.